The 27 T cell receptor beta chains in this list originate from one sample, sequenced in a study of cytomegalovirus exposure and HLA in healthy donors. TCRdb keeps only in-frame clones here, not all; method: immunoSEQ multiplex PCR. The top ten hold over 6% of the sample, which has under 150,000 clones, roughly 90% seen once. Sequenced sample: PBMCs. These receptor sequences come from a woman between 18 and 30 years old in good health and CMV-seropositive.

This chain links TRBV5-4 with TRBJ2-7, with a weak D call TRBD2 (5 bases). From germline, CDR1 is SGHNT and CDR2 YYREEE (reference sequence). This CDR3 is 12 amino acids long. V gave up 4 bases and J gave up 12 bases, with 17 bases separating them. The CDR3 spells CASSTGNLDLYF. CDR3 DNA: TGTGCCAGCAGCACCGGGAACCTGGATCTGTACTTC.

The rearrangement links TRBV7-3 to TRBJ2-2; 7 bases match TRBD1. Looked up from germline, CDR1 is SGHTA and CDR2 is FQGTGA. CDR3 length: 16 residues. V gave up 6 bases and J gave up 6 bases; unmatched junction bases: 13. CDR3 bases: TGTGCCAGCAGTCTAGTACGCACAGGGGAATCCGGGGAGCTGTTTTTT. It codes for CASSLVRTGESGELFF. The whole variable domain, remainder taken from reference TRBV7-3 and TRBJ2-2, is GAGVSQTPSNKVTEKGKYVELRCDPISGHTALYWYRQSLGQGPEFLIYFQGTGAADDSGLPNDRFFAVRPEGSVSTLKIQRTERGDSAVYLCASSLVRTGESGELFFGEGSRLTVL.

The chain carries TRBV19 and TRBJ2-3; D possibly corresponds to TRBD2 (6 bases). This CDR3 is 14 amino acids long. Trimming stripped 5 bases from V and 3 bases from J, with 12 bases between. Germline assignment: CDR1 LNHDA and CDR2 SQIVND (reference sequence). DNA of the CDR3: TGTGCCAGTAGTGTAACTAGCACGACAGATACGCAGTATTTT. This codes for CASSVTSTTDTQYF.

V gene TRBV27 combines with J gene TRBJ2-7; the D gene is possibly TRBD1 (5 bases). The CDR3 is 13 residues long. The V gene lost 3 bases and the J gene lost 1 base, with 7 bases spanning the gap. Germline CDR1 reads MNHEY; CDR2 reads SMNVEV (reference sequence). The CDR3 protein is CASSFKGSYEQYF. In nucleotides, the CDR3 is TGTGCCAGCAGTTTTAAGGGGTCCTACGAGCAGTACTTC.

V gene TRBV6-6 combines with J gene TRBJ2-2; 9 bases agree with TRBD2. Germline-derived CDR1 and CDR2 are MNHNY and SVGAGI (reference sequence). This CDR3 spans 15 amino acids. Losses at the gene ends were 6 bases for V and 7 bases for J; bases not matched to a gene: 9. CDR3 nucleotide sequence: TGTGCCAGCAGGAAGACTAGCGGATGGATCGGGGAGCTGTTTTTT. Its translation: CASRKTSGWIGELFF.

The rearrangement links TRBV30 to TRBJ2-3, with a weak D call TRBD2 (5 bases). From germline, CDR1 is GTSNPN and CDR2 SVGIG (reference sequence). CDR3 length equals 13 residues. V shed 0 bases and J shed 5 bases, with 9 bases lying between them. The CDR3 sequence: CAWSVLVGDTQYF. The CDR3 DNA reads TGTGCCTGGAGTGTACTAGTGGGAGATACGCAGTATTTT.

The rearrangement joins TRBV14 to TRBJ2-3; D gene uncertain. Trimming left V 5 bases short and J 3 bases short, with 3 bases between. CDR1 SGHDN and CDR2 FVKESK come from the germline V gene. This CDR3 has 11 amino acids. CDR3 region: CASSITDTQYF. In nucleotides, the CDR3 is TGTGCCAGCAGCATAACAGATACGCAGTATTTT. The full variable domain, in which reference TRBV14 and TRBJ2-3 provide the parts outside the CDR3, is EAGVTQFPSHSVIEKGQTVTLRCDPISGHDNLYWYRRVMGKEIKFLLHFVKESKQDESGMPNNRFLAERTGGTYSTLKVQPAELEDSGVYFCASSITDTQYFGPGTRLTVL.

V gene TRBV14 combines with J gene TRBJ1-1; D is perhaps TRBD1 (6 bases). Germline V gene data show CDR1 as SGHDN and CDR2 as FVKESK. Trimming took 4 bases from V and 3 from J, leaving 18 bases between them. There are 16 residues in the CDR3. This CDR3 reads CASSRPLSGEYTEAFF. CDR3 DNA: TGTGCCAGCAGCCGTCCCCTTTCAGGGGAATACACTGAAGCTTTCTTT.

This clone has only a few counts. The rearrangement joins TRBV5-6 to TRBJ2-1, with D perhaps matching TRBD2 (5 bases). Germline CDR1 and CDR2: SGHDT and YYEEEE. Trimming left V 5 bases short and J 9 bases short, with 12 bases between. The CDR3 sequence is 12 residues long. The DNA of the CDR3 is TGTGCCAGCAGTCGGGGTATGGGTGAGCAGTTCTTC. It translates to CASSRGMGEQFF.

The genes are TRBV7-9 and TRBJ1-4; D is perhaps TRBD1 (5 bases). V lost 1 base to trimming and J lost 2 bases, with 11 bases between them. Germline V CDR1 and CDR2: SEHNR, FQNEAQ (reference sequence). The CDR3 spans 16 residues. The CDR3 protein is CASSLGTYSTNEKLFF. The CDR3 DNA reads as TGTGCCAGCAGCTTAGGGACATATTCCACTAATGAAAAACTGTTTTTT.

The DNA for the CDR3 is TGTGCCAGCTCACCGAGGGGGGGGGCAATAGATCAGCCCCAGCATTTT. The encoded protein is CASSPRGGAIDQPQHF. The gene calls are TRBV18 and TRBJ1-5; D might be TRBD1 (6 bases). The CDR3 runs 16 residues. V lost 3 bases to trimming and J lost 5 bases, with 17 bases between them. Per germline, CDR1 KGHSH and CDR2 LQKENI.

This CDR3 reads CASRDRDEQYF. CDR3 DNA: TGTGCCAGCAGAGACCGGGACGAGCAGTACTTC. The chain recombines TRBV11-3 with TRBJ2-7, with unresolved D. CDR1 is SGHNT, CDR2 YENEEA, per germline. Trimming removed 6 bases from V and 5 bases from J, with 8 bases in between. CDR3 size: 11 residues.

The rearrangement links TRBV7-2 to TRBJ1-4, with D unclear. Between the trimmed V and J ends, which lost 4 bases and 7 bases, there was a span of 16 bases. Germline lookup yields CDR1 SGHTA and CDR2 FQGNSA. CDR3 length equals 15 residues. CDR3 nucleotides: TGTGCCAGCAGCTCTCTCCTCGGGTATGGTGAAAAACTGTTTTTT. Protein sequence: CASSSLLGYGEKLFF.

The V call is TRBV7-8, the J call TRBJ1-5; TRBD1 matches 8 bases. Germline CDR1 reads SGHVS; CDR2 reads FQNEAQ. The CDR3 loop spans 15 amino acids. V lost 4 bases, J lost 3 bases, and 5 bases stayed unmatched. Here the CDR3 DNA reads TGTGCCAGCAGCTCGGACAGGGTCTCCAATCAGCCCCAGCATTTT. This codes for CASSSDRVSNQPQHF. Drawing the rest from reference TRBV7-8 and TRBJ1-5, the complete variable domain is GAGVSQSPRYKVAKRGQDVALRCDPISGHVSLFWYQQALGQGPEFLTYFQNEAQLDKSGLPSDRFFAERPEGSVSTLKIQRTQQEDSAVYLCASSSDRVSNQPQHFGDGTRLSIL.

The chain carries TRBV27 and TRBJ1-1, with D unclear. V shed 4 bases and J shed 6 bases, with 12 bases lying between them. The germline CDR1 and CDR2 sequences are MNHEY and SMNVEV (reference sequence). The CDR3 has 13 residues. Here the CDR3 DNA reads TGTGCCAGCAGTTACTACAACGGGGCTGAAGCTTTCTTT. This sequence encodes CASSYYNGAEAFF.

This clone was picked up one time. V usage is TRBV28 and J usage is TRBJ1-2; possible D gene TRBD1, 5 bases. The CDR3 consists of 15 residues. V was trimmed by 5 bases and J by 5 bases, leaving 18 bases between them. Germline V gene data show CDR1 as MDHEN and CDR2 as SYDVKM. CDR3 bases: TGTGCCAGCAGTCCCATACAGTGGGGGGAATATGGCTACACCTTC. It is translated as CASSPIQWGEYGYTF.

This clone was recorded only once. V usage is TRBV21-1 and J usage is TRBJ1-3; the table's D call, TRBD1, was not checked against the DNA. TRBV21-1 is a pseudogene locus. There are 16 residues in the CDR3. CDR3 DNA sequence: TGTGCCAGCAGCCCCCCTAGACAGGGCCGCGGAAACACCATATATTTT. Protein product: CASSPPRQGRGNTIYF.

The chain recombines TRBV6-5 with TRBJ1-2; no definite D call. The germline CDR1 and CDR2 sequences are MNHEY and SVGAGI. The CDR3 length is 15 residues. Trimming left V 0 bases short and J 4 bases short, with 12 bases between. The CDR3 is CASSYSREGTYGYTF. As DNA, the CDR3 is TGTGCCAGCAGTTACTCGAGGGAGGGAACCTATGGCTACACCTTC.

The rearrangement joins TRBV28 to TRBJ1-1; possible D gene TRBD1, 5 bases. Germline values: CDR1 MDHEN, CDR2 SYDVKM. The germline V and J ends were trimmed by 6 bases and 4 bases, with 9 bases remaining between them. The CDR3 extends over 12 amino acids. CDR3 nucleotides: TGTGCCAGCAGCACTGACAGCACTGAAGCTTTCTTT. It translates to CASSTDSTEAFF. The full variable domain, completed using reference TRBV28 and TRBJ1-1, is DVKVTQSSRYLVKRTGEKVFLECVQDMDHENMFWYRQDPGLGLRLIYFSYDVKMKEKGDIPEGYSVSREKKERFSLILESASTNQTSMYLCASSTDSTEAFFGQGTRLTVV.

V gene TRBV5-1 combines with J gene TRBJ1-1; 8 positions agree with TRBD1. Trimming cost V 4 bases and J 4 bases; bases outside gene matches: 6. The germline V gene has CDR1 SGHRS and CDR2 YFSETQ. This CDR3 has 14 residues. The CDR3 loop is CASSEQGAPTEAFF. CDR3 nucleotide sequence: TGCGCCAGCAGCGAGCAGGGGGCGCCCACTGAAGCTTTCTTT.

The V gene is TRBV9, the J gene TRBJ1-2; 7 nucleotides agree with TRBD1. With V trimmed by 0 bases and J by 5 bases, 7 bases remained unmatched. Germline V gives CDR1 SGDLS, CDR2 YYNGEE. This CDR3 contains 15 residues. CDR3 sequence: CASSVDVTGRYGYTF. The DNA for the CDR3 is TGTGCCAGCAGCGTAGATGTGACAGGGCGATATGGCTACACCTTC.

A single count supports this clone. This rearrangement joins TRBV19 to TRBJ1-5; perhaps TRBD1 as D (5 bases). The V end lost 3 bases, the J end lost 0 bases, and 6 bases lay between the germline ends. Germline lookup yields CDR1 LNHDA and CDR2 SQIVND (reference sequence). The CDR3 has 14 residues. As DNA, the CDR3 is TGTGCCAGTAGTATTGGGGCTAGCAATCAGCCCCAGCATTTT. Amino acid sequence: CASSIGASNQPQHF.

V usage is TRBV13 and J usage is TRBJ2-7; TRBD2 agrees at 7 bases. Losses at the gene ends were 5 bases for V and 2 bases for J; bases not matched to a gene: 3. In germline, CDR1 is PRHDT, CDR2 FYEKMQ (reference sequence). The CDR3 sequence is 13 residues long. The CDR3 nucleotides are TGTGCCAGCAGCCAGGGAGGGGCCTACGAGCAGTACTTC. It specifies CASSQGGAYEQYF.

This chain's CDR3 is CASSQEVLDVFAVAKNIQYF. The CDR3 region has the DNA TGCGCCAGCAGCCAAGAAGTCTTGGATGTGTTTGCGGTAGCCAAAAACATTCAGTACTTC. The genes are TRBV4-1 and TRBJ2-4; D not certain. The CDR3 extends over 20 amino acids. The germline V gene encodes CDR1 MGHRA and CDR2 YSYEKL. Deletions cut 0 bases from V and 0 bases from J, with 21 bases between.

The chain is built from TRBV6-1 and TRBJ1-1; D might be TRBD1 (6 bases). The germline V and J ends were trimmed by 4 bases and 7 bases, with 16 bases remaining between them. The CDR3 has 14 amino acids. Germline V gene lookup returns CDR1 MNHNS and CDR2 SASEGT. The chain's CDR3 is CASSAPWQGSEAFF. Here the CDR3 DNA reads TGTGCCAGCAGTGCACCCTGGCAGGGGAGTGAAGCTTTCTTT.

This sequence joins TRBV19 and TRBJ2-2; D is uncertain. V was trimmed by 1 base and J by 1 base, leaving 10 bases between them. Per germline, CDR1 LNHDA and CDR2 SQIVND (reference sequence). The CDR3 is 16 amino acids. CDR3 nucleotide sequence: TGTGCCAGTAGTATAGTGCGAGCGCTGAACACCGGGGAGCTGTTTTTT. Translating gives CASSIVRALNTGELFF.

The chain recombines TRBV14 with TRBJ2-7, with D uncertain. Germline CDR1 SGHDN, CDR2 FVKESK. The V gene lost 4 bases and the J gene lost 1 base, with 17 bases spanning the gap. The CDR3 runs 16 residues. The CDR3 nucleotides are TGTGCCAGCAGCCTGACTCCCTCCCGGCGGTCCTACGAGCAGTACTTC. Its protein is CASSLTPSRRSYEQYF. The full variable domain, its missing parts supplied by reference TRBV14 and TRBJ2-7, is EAGVTQFPSHSVIEKGQTVTLRCDPISGHDNLYWYRRVMGKEIKFLLHFVKESKQDESGMPNNRFLAERTGGTYSTLKVQPAELEDSGVYFCASSLTPSRRSYEQYFGPGTRLTVT.